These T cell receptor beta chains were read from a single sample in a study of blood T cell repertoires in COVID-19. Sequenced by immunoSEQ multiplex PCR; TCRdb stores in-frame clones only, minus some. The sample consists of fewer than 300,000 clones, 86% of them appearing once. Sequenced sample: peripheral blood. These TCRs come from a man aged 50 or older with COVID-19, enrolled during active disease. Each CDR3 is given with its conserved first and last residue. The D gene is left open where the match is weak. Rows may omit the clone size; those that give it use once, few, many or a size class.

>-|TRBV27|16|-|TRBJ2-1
CASSLLGGRTYNEQFF
TGTGCCAGCAGTTTATTAGGCGGGCGGACTTACAATGAGCAGTTCTTC
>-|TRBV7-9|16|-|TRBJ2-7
CASRNTRTDSSYEQYF
TGTGCCAGCAGAAACACTCGGACAGACTCATCTTACGAGCAGTACTTC
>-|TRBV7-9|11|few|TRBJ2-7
CASQGSYEQYF
TGTGCCAGCCAGGGTTCCTACGAGCAGTACTTC
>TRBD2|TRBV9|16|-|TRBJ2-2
CASSHTSGSGIGELFF
TGTGCCAGCAGCCACACTAGCGGGAGCGGTATCGGGGAGCTGTTTTTT
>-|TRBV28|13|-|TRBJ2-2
CASSTDLPGELFF
TGTGCCAGCAGTACAGACCTTCCCGGGGAGCTGTTTTTT
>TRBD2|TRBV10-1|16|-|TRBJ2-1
CASSEGTSGRGNEQFF
TGCGCCAGCAGTGAGGGCACTAGCGGGAGAGGTAATGAGCAGTTCTTC
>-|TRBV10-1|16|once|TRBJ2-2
CASSEGESSNTGELFF
TGCGCCAGCAGTGAGGGGGAGTCCTCGAACACCGGGGAGCTGTTTTTT
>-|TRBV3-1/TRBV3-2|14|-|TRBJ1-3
CASSQVSPGGTIYF
TGTGCCAGCAGCCAAGTATCCCCGGGGGGCACCATATATTTT
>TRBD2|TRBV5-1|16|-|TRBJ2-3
CASSLAVAGGTDTQYF
TGCGCCAGCAGCTTGGCCGTAGCGGGGGGCACAGATACGCAGTATTTT
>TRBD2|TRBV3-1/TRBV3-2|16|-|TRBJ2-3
CASSHTTSLGSDTQYF
TGTGCCAGCAGCCATACGACTAGCTTAGGGTCAGATACGCAGTATTTT
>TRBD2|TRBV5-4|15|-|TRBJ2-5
CASSLSASGVETQYF
TGTGCCAGCAGCCTCTCGGCTAGCGGGGTGGAGACCCAGTACTTC
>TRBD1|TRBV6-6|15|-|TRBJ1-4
CASSYAQGAGEKLFF
TGTGCCAGCAGTTACGCACAGGGGGCAGGAGAAAAACTGTTTTTT
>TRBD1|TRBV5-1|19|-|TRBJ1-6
CASDTFWRDRETYNSPLHF
TGCGCCAGCGACACCTTTTGGCGTGACAGGGAGACCTATAATTCACCCCTCCACTTT
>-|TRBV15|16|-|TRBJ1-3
CATSRDQAGAGNTIYF
TGTGCCACCAGCAGAGATCAGGCAGGGGCTGGAAACACCATATATTTT
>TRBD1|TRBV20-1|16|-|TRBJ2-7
CSASGVLDRGTYEQYF
TGCAGTGCTAGTGGCGTTCTGGACAGGGGGACGTACGAGCAGTACTTC
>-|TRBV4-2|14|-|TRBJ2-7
CASSQAGNSYEQYF
TGTGCCAGCAGCCAGGCGGGCAACTCCTACGAGCAGTACTTC
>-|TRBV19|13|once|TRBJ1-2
CASSVSGTIIRTF
TGTGCCAGTAGTGTGTCAGGGACTATTATCCGCACCTTC
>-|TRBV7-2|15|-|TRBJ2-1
CASSLIGGSLNEQFF
TGTGCCAGCAGCTTAATTGGAGGTAGTCTCAATGAGCAGTTCTTC
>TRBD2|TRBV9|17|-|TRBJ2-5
CASSVGTSGRYRETQYF
TGTGCCAGCAGCGTTGGGACTAGCGGGAGGTATAGGGAGACCCAGTACTTC
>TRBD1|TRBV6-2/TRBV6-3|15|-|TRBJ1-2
CASSYFGQGAGGYTF
TGTGCCAGCAGTTACTTTGGACAGGGGGCCGGAGGCTACACCTTC
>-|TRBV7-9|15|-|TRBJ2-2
CASSFRDVDTGELFF
TGTGCCAGCAGCTTTAGAGATGTGGACACCGGGGAGCTGTTTTTT
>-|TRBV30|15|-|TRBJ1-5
CAWSVGLPRGQPQHF
TGTGCCTGGAGTGTGGGTCTCCCCCGAGGTCAGCCCCAGCATTTT
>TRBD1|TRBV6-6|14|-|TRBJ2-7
CASRPGQGNYEQYF
TGTGCCAGCAGGCCGGGACAGGGGAACTACGAGCAGTACTTC
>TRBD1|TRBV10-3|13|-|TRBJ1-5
CASKGTEDQPQHF
TGTGCCAGTAAAGGGACAGAGGATCAGCCCCAGCATTTT
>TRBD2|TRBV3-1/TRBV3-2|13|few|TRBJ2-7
CASSPGLEYEQYF
TGTGCCAGCAGCCCGGGACTAGAGTACGAGCAGTACTTC
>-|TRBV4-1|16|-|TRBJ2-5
CASSQEPSGYQETQYF
TGCGCCAGCAGCCAAGAACCCTCCGGGTACCAAGAGACCCAGTACTTC
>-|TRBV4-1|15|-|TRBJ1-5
CASSPNRVTGQPQHF
TGCGCCAGCAGCCCAAACAGGGTTACTGGGCAGCCCCAGCATTTT
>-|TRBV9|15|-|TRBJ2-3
CASSVDHYGTDTQYF
TGTGCCAGCAGCGTAGACCACTACGGCACAGATACGCAGTATTTT
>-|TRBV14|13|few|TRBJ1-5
CASSQDRGQPQHF
TGTGCCAGCAGCCAAGATAGAGGTCAGCCCCAGCATTTT
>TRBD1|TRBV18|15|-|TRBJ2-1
CASSPPGQGANEQFF
TGTGCCAGCTCACCACCGGGACAGGGGGCTAATGAGCAGTTCTTC
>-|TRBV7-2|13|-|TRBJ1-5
CASSFGWNQPQHF
TGTGCCAGCAGCTTCGGGTGGAATCAGCCCCAGCATTTT
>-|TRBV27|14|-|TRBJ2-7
CASRRLEETYEQYF
TGTGCCAGCAGAAGACTTGAAGAAACCTACGAGCAGTACTTC
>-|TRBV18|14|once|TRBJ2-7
CASSRADSSYEQYF
TGTGCCAGCTCACGGGCGGACAGCTCCTACGAGCAGTACTTC
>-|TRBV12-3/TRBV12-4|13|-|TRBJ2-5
CASRSRSQETQYF
TGTGCCAGCAGATCCCGGAGTCAAGAGACCCAGTACTTC
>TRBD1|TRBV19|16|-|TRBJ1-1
CASSRLDRARGTEAFF
TGTGCCAGTAGTCGACTGGACAGGGCGAGAGGCACTGAAGCTTTCTTT
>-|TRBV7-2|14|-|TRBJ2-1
CASSSARRGNEQFF
TGTGCCAGCAGCTCCGCAAGGAGGGGCAATGAGCAGTTCTTC
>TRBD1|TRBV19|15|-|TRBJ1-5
CASTLRRTGNQPQHF
TGTGCCAGTACTCTCCGCCGGACAGGGAATCAGCCCCAGCATTTT
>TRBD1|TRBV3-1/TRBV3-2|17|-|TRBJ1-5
CASSQGGAGGPNQPQHF
TGTGCCAGCAGCCAAGGGGGGGCAGGGGGCCCCAATCAGCCCCAGCATTTT
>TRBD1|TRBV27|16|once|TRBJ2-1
CASSSIPGQGWYEQFF
TGTGCCAGCAGTTCAATTCCTGGACAGGGATGGTATGAGCAGTTCTTC
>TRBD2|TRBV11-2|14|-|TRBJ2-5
CASSLSASGETQYF
TGTGCCAGCAGCCTTAGCGCTAGCGGAGAGACCCAGTACTTC
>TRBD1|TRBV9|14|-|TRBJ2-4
CASSGQGAKNIQYF
TGTGCCAGCAGCGGACAGGGAGCCAAAAACATTCAGTACTTC
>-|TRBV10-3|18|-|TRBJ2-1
CAISGDLRGLGGYNEQFF
TGTGCCATCAGTGGAGATTTGCGGGGGCTGGGGGGCTACAATGAGCAGTTCTTC
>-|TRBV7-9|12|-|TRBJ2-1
CASSLGDTEQFF
TGTGCCAGCAGCCTGGGGGACACCGAGCAGTTCTTC
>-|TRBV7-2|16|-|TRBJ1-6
CASSNRGGANNSPLHF
TGTGCCAGCAGTAATCGGGGAGGGGCCAATAATTCACCCCTCCACTTT
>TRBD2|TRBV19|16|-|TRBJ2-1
CASSVPEAGGYNEQFF
TGTGCCAGTAGTGTCCCGGAGGCGGGAGGGTACAATGAGCAGTTCTTC
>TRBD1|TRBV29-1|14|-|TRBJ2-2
CSVYGTGNTGELFF
TGCAGCGTCTACGGGACAGGGAACACCGGGGAGCTGTTTTTT
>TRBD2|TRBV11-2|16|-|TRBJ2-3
CASTPFATSGTDTQYF
TGTGCCAGTACACCGTTCGCGACTAGCGGCACAGATACGCAGTATTTT
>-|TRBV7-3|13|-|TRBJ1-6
CASSAHRDSPLHF
TGTGCCAGCAGCGCCCACCGCGATTCACCCCTCCACTTT
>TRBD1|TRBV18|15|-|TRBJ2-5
CASSPTGGSGETQYF
TGTGCCAGCTCACCCACAGGGGGTTCGGGAGAGACCCAGTACTTC
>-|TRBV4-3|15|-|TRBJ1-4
CASSQEAGRRGKLFF
TGCGCCAGCAGCCAAGAAGCCGGGCGCCGGGGAAAACTGTTTTTT
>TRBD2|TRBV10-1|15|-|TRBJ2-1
CASSFGSGSGNEQFF
TGCGCCAGCAGCTTCGGTAGCGGGAGTGGCAATGAGCAGTTCTTC
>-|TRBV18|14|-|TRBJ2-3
CASSRNSGGDTQYF
TGTGCCAGCTCACGGAACAGCGGTGGGGATACGCAGTATTTT